This TCR beta chain was sequenced in a study of CD8+CD57+ T cells in acquired aplastic anemia. With 1 base clipped from V and 3 bases from J, the junction kept 8 bases outside the gene matches. CDR3 length: 18 amino acids. Germline V gene data show CDR1 as SNHLY and CDR2 as FYNNEI. Template material for TCR beta VDJ and CDR3 profiling consisted of genomic DNA. TCRdb independently ran MiXCR on the reads; one entry per CDR3 protein. The sample has 150,000 to 200,000 distinct CDR3 sequences; 64% are singletons. This clonotype was seen at least ten times. The TCR comes from a human donor with severe aplastic anemia or a healthy control (not recorded which). V gene TRBV2 combines with J gene TRBJ2-3, with 12 bases aligning to TRBD2. Sequenced: sorted CD4+, CD8+, or CD8+CD57+ T cells (not recorded which) from PBMCs. The CDR3 protein is CASSEGASGGAWTDTQYF. DNA for the CDR3: TGTGCCAGCAGTGAAGGGGCTAGCGGGGGGGCGTGGACAGATACGCAGTATTTT.